This T cell receptor (beta chain) was sequenced during a study of T-cell memory formation after mild COVID-19 (dated by TCRdb to 2020 to 2023). Broadly, across the study: Most TCR sequence clusters were specific to one of the two donors. In a couple of donors, T-cell clones that expanded and contracted after mild COVID-19 were tracked by sequencing TCRalpha and TCRbeta repertoires over time. Two young, previously healthy adult volunteers made up the cohort, one male and one female.

General conclusions and limits of the study: Contracting CD4+ clones were located mainly in the CM and EM memory subsets, whereas CD8+ clones were found to be enriched in EMRA. Whether the second-wave clones peaking on day 37 were SARS-CoV-2 specific was not confirmed. Clones that contracted from day 15 to 85 showed balanced CD4/CD8 phenotypes, whereas a second wave of clones that expanded from day 15 to 37 leaned towards CD4+. Some responding clones were detected in pre-infection memory, suggesting pre-existing cross-reactive memory T cells joined the SARS-CoV-2 response. The study covered only a couple of mild cases, and larger cohorts including severe cases with pre-infection samples were considered necessary.

Sequencing was carried out with an Illumina NovaSeq 6000. Using 5'RACE with constant-segment primers, TCRalpha and TCRbeta cDNA libraries were constructed, with sample barcodes and unique molecular identifiers added in the process. RNA was extracted from every sample with Trizol reagent. The libraries were amplified in two PCR steps, and the second step added a second sample barcode and Illumina TruSeq adapters. Sequencing of libraries was performed on an Illumina NovaSeq with 2 x 150 bp paired-end reads. The source study handled its data this way. The reads were demultiplexed and collapsed into UMI-guided consensus sequences using migec v1.2.7. Using mixcr v2.1.11, UMI consensuses were aligned to TRA and TRB V and J templates and then assembled into clonotypes. A clonotype was counted as expanded or contracted only if both edgeR and NoisET called the change significant, with noise models trained on biological replicates. edgeR calls used a false discovery rate-adjusted p below 0.01 and a log2 fold-change threshold of 1. As an exploratory analysis of dynamics, max-normalized trajectories of the 1000 most abundant clonotypes were examined with PCA combined with hierarchical clustering. Separately sequenced CD4+ and CD8+ repertoires were used to assign a CD4 or CD8 phenotype to each responding clone. TCRdb reprocessing: public reads trimmed at Q25 with fastp, clones called with MiXCR, in-frame beta chains kept. Each CDR3 protein appears once, grouped with its most common genes and DNA. The V and J calls were determined by TCRdb, not by the authors. The sample table lists fewer than 550,000 distinct CDR3 sequences, around 18% of them with a count of one. The biggest ten clones account for approximately 8.4% of the sample.

For this clonotype: Its antigen has not been determined. Base qualities are not provided; no much larger clone lies one nucleotide away.

PBMCs were isolated by Ficoll-Paque density gradient centrifugation. The germline V gene provides CDR1 SQVTM and CDR2 ANQGSEA. The CDR3 sequence holds 13 residues, the cysteine and phenylalanine included. Only the CDR3 DNA stays, 39 bases, in frame from base 1. V is reduced by 2 bases and J by 3 bases, leaving a spacing of 7 bases between them. The sequence is built from TRBV29-1 and TRBJ2-2; the D call could be TRBD1 or TRBD2, with each sharing 6 bases. The source of this sequence is an adult woman who had mild COVID-19 (a few samples of this study predate the infection). The sample titles of this study are shuffled in the database, so cell type and time point are left out; the donor was told from shared clones. The sample comprised PBMCs or a T cell subset sorted from them (not recorded which). The CDR3 amino acid sequence is: CSVERGDTGELFF. The DNA reads as follows: TGCAGCGTTGAAAGGGGGGACACCGGGGAGCTGTTTTTT.